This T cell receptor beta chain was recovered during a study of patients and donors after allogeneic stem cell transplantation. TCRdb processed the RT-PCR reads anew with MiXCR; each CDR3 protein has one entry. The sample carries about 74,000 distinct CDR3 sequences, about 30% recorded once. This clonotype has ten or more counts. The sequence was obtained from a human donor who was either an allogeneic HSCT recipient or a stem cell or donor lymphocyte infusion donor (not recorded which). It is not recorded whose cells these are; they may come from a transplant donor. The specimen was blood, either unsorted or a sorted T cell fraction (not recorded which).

CDR3 residues: CASRGIQGNTEAFF. The CDR3 nucleotides are TGTGCCAGCAGGGGGATTCAGGGGAACACTGAAGCTTTCTTT. This chain uses TRBV11-1 with TRBJ1-1; D might be TRBD1 (5 bases). There are 14 residues in the CDR3. Germline V CDR1 and CDR2: SGHAT, FQDESV (reference sequence). Trimming removed 6 bases at V and 1 base at J, with 12 bases between.